Each of the 28 T cell receptor beta chains below was sequenced from the same sample in a study of OX40 agonist ivuxolimab in advanced cancers. Generated by immunoSEQ multiplex PCR, the TCRdb table keeps only in-frame clones and is missing some. The sample contains approximately 89,000 clones, 80% to 90% of which appear only once. Sequenced here: CD4+ or CD8+ T cells sorted from blood, sampled in a trial of the OX40 agonist ivuxolimab. These receptor sequences come from an adult with an advanced solid tumor such as melanoma, head and neck, liver or kidney cancer.

For this clone: Other DNA sequences in the same sample also yield this CDR3. This sequence joins TRBV7-6 and TRBJ1-2; possibly TRBD1 for D (5 bases). Germline V gene sequence: CDR1 SGHVS, CDR2 FNYEAQ. The CDR3 is 15 residues long. V was pared by 5 bases and J by 5 bases, with 18 bases between. The CDR3 reads CASSPLQGSQYGYTF. CDR3 in DNA: TGTGCCAGCAGCCCACTGCAGGGATCCCAATATGGCTACACCTTC.

The rearrangement links TRBV7-6 to TRBJ2-2, with a possible D match to TRBD1 (7 bases). CDR1 SGHVS and CDR2 FNYEAQ come from the germline V gene. This CDR3 is 18 amino acids long. V lost 5 bases, J lost 5 bases, and 24 bases lay in between. CDR3 sequence reads: CASSTLGPGSGGTGELFF. DNA for the CDR3: TGTGCCAGCAGCACCCTAGGCCCCGGGTCAGGGGGGACCGGGGAGCTGTTTTTT.

This clone was found a few times. The gene calls are TRBV30 and TRBJ1-1, with TRBD1 matching over 7 bases. Germline assignment: CDR1 GTSNPN and CDR2 SVGIG (reference sequence). The CDR3 consists of 14 residues. The V segment lost 4 bases and the J segment 1 base; nucleotides outside the gene matches: 6. CDR3 nucleotides: TGTGCCTGGAAAGTAGGGACAGCGAACACTGAAGCTTTCTTT. Translation: CAWKVGTANTEAFF.

Of note for this clone: The same CDR3 arises from other DNA sequences in this sample as well. This chain links TRBV7-6 with TRBJ1-4, with a tentative D call TRBD1 (5 bases). The CDR3 sequence is 13 residues long. Germline assignment: CDR1 SGHVS and CDR2 FNYEAQ. Trimming stripped 3 bases from V and 8 bases from J, with 10 bases between. In nucleotides, the CDR3 is TGTGCCAGCAGCTTGGGAGGGGCCGAAAAACTGTTTTTT. This encodes CASSLGGAEKLFF.

V usage is TRBV6-5 and J usage is TRBJ2-7, with 7 bases that match TRBD2. CDR1 and CDR2 (germline): MNHEY, SVGAGI. The CDR3 extends over 14 amino acids. Germline trimming cut 7 bases from V and 4 bases from J; bases unmatched to any gene: 10. CDR3 nucleotide sequence: TGTGCCAGCACTCTGGGAGGGCCCTTATACGAGCAGTACTTC. As protein: CASTLGGPLYEQYF.

This chain uses TRBV7-2 with TRBJ2-4; D uncertain. Germline V gene sequence: CDR1 SGHTA, CDR2 FQGNSA. This CDR3 is 11 amino acids long. V was cut by 4 bases and J by 9 bases, with 7 bases left in between. The CDR3 sequence: CASSSRGIQYF. DNA of the CDR3: TGTGCCAGCAGCTCTCGTGGCATTCAGTACTTC.

The V and J genes are TRBV6-1 and TRBJ1-2; D is uncertain. V gave up 2 bases and J gave up 10 bases, with 8 bases separating them. The germline gives CDR1 MNHNS, CDR2 SASEGT. The CDR3 is made up of 11 amino acids. The CDR3 loop is CASSEQQNYTF. CDR3 in DNA: TGTGCCAGCAGTGAACAACAGAACTACACCTTC.

V is TRBV7-6 and J is TRBJ2-1, with 9 bases matching TRBD1. The V gene's germline CDR1 is SGHVS and CDR2 FNYEAQ. The junction had 4 bases not matched to a gene; V was cut back by 4 bases and J by 0 bases. The CDR3 totals 16 residues. CDR3 DNA: TGTGCCAGCAGCTCCCAACAGGGGGCCTCCTACAATGAGCAGTTCTTC. It is translated as CASSSQQGASYNEQFF.

The CDR3 is CASSLQRAGGLTDTQYF. DNA of the CDR3: TGTGCCAGCAGCTTACAGAGGGCGGGGGGGCTAACAGATACGCAGTATTTT. V usage is TRBV11-1 and J usage is TRBJ2-3; TRBD2 matches at 9 bases. Germline CDR1 reads SGHAT; CDR2 reads FQDESV (reference sequence). This CDR3 region has 17 residues. The V segment lost 2 bases and the J segment 3 bases; nucleotides outside the gene matches: 9.

This sequence joins TRBV19 and TRBJ1-4, with TRBD1 matching over 10 bases. The germline CDR1 and CDR2 sequences are LNHDA and SQIVND (reference sequence). The J segment lost 5 bases and the V segment lost 3 bases, leaving 3 bases of the junction unmatched. The CDR3 spans 15 residues. CDR3 DNA sequence: TGTGCCAGTAGTATTTTGGGACAGGGGAATGAAAAACTGTTTTTT. Protein sequence: CASSILGQGNEKLFF.

The chain combines TRBV6-5 with TRBJ1-3; D is ambiguous. Germline CDR1 and CDR2: MNHEY and SVGAGI. This CDR3 contains 16 residues. V lost 0 bases and J lost 4, with 13 bases in between. CDR3 amino acids: CASSYSRWVAGNTIYF. Here the CDR3 DNA reads TGTGCCAGCAGTTACTCGAGATGGGTTGCCGGAAACACCATATATTTT.

The chain is built from TRBV7-8 and TRBJ1-1; D is undetermined. This CDR3 is built from 15 residues. The ends were cut back, 2 bases at V and 4 bases at J, with 14 bases in the middle. Germline values: CDR1 SGHVS, CDR2 FQNEAQ. As DNA, the CDR3 is TGTGCCAGCAGCTTACCCCTGGGAGATGGCACTGAAGCTTTCTTT. The encoded protein is CASSLPLGDGTEAFF.

V is TRBV30 and J is TRBJ1-5, with D unresolved. Germline-derived CDR1 and CDR2 are GTSNPN and SVGIG (reference sequence). This CDR3 region has 14 residues. V was clipped by 3 bases and J by 0 bases, with 9 bases between them. In DNA, the CDR3 is TGTGCCTGGAGATTAGGAGGTAGCAATCAGCCCCAGCATTTT. Translation gives CAWRLGGSNQPQHF.

V usage is TRBV6-4 and J usage is TRBJ2-3, with D uncertain. Per the germline V gene, CDR1 is MRHNA and CDR2 is SNTAGT. Trimming took off 0 bases at V and 2 bases at J, with 9 bases between the two ends. The CDR3 loop spans 15 amino acids. CDR3 nucleotides: TGTGCCAGCAGTGACTCGGGCGCGGTCACAGATACGCAGTATTTT. Protein sequence: CASSDSGAVTDTQYF.

The chain has TRBV18 and TRBJ2-5; D may be TRBD2 (5 bases). This CDR3 has 12 amino acids. With 5 bases removed from V and 3 bases from J, the gap between germline ends came to 7 bases. The germline V gene encodes CDR1 KGHSH and CDR2 LQKENI. The CDR3 nucleotides read TGTGCCAGCTCAATCGGGGAAGAGACCCAGTACTTC. Protein: CASSIGEETQYF.

The V and J genes are TRBV18 and TRBJ2-7; D unresolved. CDR3 length: 14 residues. V lost 2 bases and J lost 1, with 9 bases in between. Germline V CDR1 and CDR2: KGHSH, LQKENI. CDR3 loop: CASSPNARSYEQYF. CDR3 coding DNA: TGTGCCAGCTCACCAAATGCCCGATCCTACGAGCAGTACTTC. Complete variable domain (other parts from reference TRBV18 and TRBJ2-7): NAGVMQNPRHLVRRRGQEARLRCSPMKGHSHVYWYRQLPEEGLKFMVYLQKENIIDESGMPKERFSAEFPKEGPSILRIQQVVRGDSAAYFCASSPNARSYEQYFGPGTRLTVT.

This sequence joins TRBV4-2 and TRBJ1-1; no clear D. CDR1 is LGHNA and CDR2 is YNFKEQ in the germline V gene. The CDR3 is 13 amino acids. The germline V and J ends were trimmed by 0 bases and 10 bases, with 12 bases remaining between them. The CDR3 reads CASSQDRGVRAFF. DNA of the CDR3: TGTGCCAGCAGCCAAGATCGAGGAGTACGAGCTTTCTTT.

The CDR3 here is CASSQGDRQGGGYEQYF. CDR3 DNA: TGTGCCAGCAGCCAGGGGGATCGACAGGGAGGGGGTTACGAGCAGTACTTC. The J gene is TRBJ2-7, the V gene TRBV21-1. TRBV21-1 is a pseudogene locus. The CDR3 consists of 17 residues.

The gene calls are TRBV9 and TRBJ2-7; possibly TRBD1 for D (6 bases). Per germline, CDR1 SGDLS and CDR2 YYNGEE. CDR3 length: 15 residues. The V and J ends lost 0 bases and 3 bases respectively, with 13 bases between them. The CDR3 nucleotides read TGTGCCAGCAGCGTAGCGGCAGGGGAACGCTACGAGCAGTACTTC. Encoded protein: CASSVAAGERYEQYF.

CDR3: CAWGSLSNSPLHF. The CDR3 DNA is TGTGCCTGGGGGAGTTTAAGTAATTCACCCCTCCACTTT. The chain carries TRBV30 and TRBJ1-6; D is ambiguous. Germline CDR1 and CDR2: GTSNPN and SVGIG (reference sequence). The CDR3 runs to 13 residues. Trimming took 5 bases from V and 6 from J, leaving 11 bases between them. Full variable domain (rest looked up from reference TRBV30 and TRBJ1-6): SQTIHQWPATLVQPVGSPLSLECTVEGTSNPNLYWYRQAAGRGLQLLFYSVGIGQISSEVPQNLSASRPQDRQFILSSKKLLLSDSGFYLCAWGSLSNSPLHFGNGTRLTVT.

The V gene is TRBV19, the J gene TRBJ1-2; the D gene is possibly TRBD1 (6 bases). V lost 7 bases and J lost 4, with 19 bases in between. CDR3 length: 15 amino acids. CDR1 and CDR2 (germline): LNHDA, SQIVND (reference sequence). As DNA, the CDR3 is TGTGCCAGTACTCATTCCCGGGGGGCGAGCTATGGCTACACCTTC. Translation gives CASTHSRGASYGYTF.

The table lists this clone with a few counts. The rearrangement uses TRBV7-2 and TRBJ2-5; D may be TRBD1 or TRBD2 (5 bases each). This CDR3 spans 15 amino acids. Germline V CDR1 and CDR2: SGHTA, FQGNSA. Trimming took off 5 bases at V and 7 bases at J, with 20 bases between the two ends. CDR3 protein: CASSPPDGASGTQYF. The CDR3 DNA is TGTGCCAGCAGCCCCCCTGATGGGGCAAGCGGGACCCAGTACTTC.

CDR3 in DNA: TGCAGCGTCAGGGGGGGACTAGCGGGGAAGTACGAGCAGTACTTC. Its translation: CSVRGGLAGKYEQYF. The genes are TRBV29-1 and TRBJ2-7; 13 nucleotides agree with TRBD2. Germline lookup yields CDR1 SQVTM and CDR2 ANQGSEA. CDR3 length: 15 amino acids. The V and J ends lost 6 bases and 4 bases, in that order; junction bases with no gene match: 9.

The chain couples TRBV5-7 to TRBJ1-5; 9 bases fit TRBD1. TRBV5-7 is an ORF; its function is uncertain. The CDR3 loop spans 17 amino acids. The V and J ends lost 5 bases and 1 base, in that order; junction bases with no gene match: 10. The CDR3 coding sequence is TGTGCCAGCAGACCCGCTACAGGGGGCAAGAGCAATCAGCCCCAGCATTTT. Residues: CASRPATGGKSNQPQHF.

The chain joins TRBV13 to TRBJ2-7; D unclear. The CDR3 is made up of 16 amino acids. Germline-derived CDR1 and CDR2 are PRHDT and FYEKMQ (reference sequence). V was trimmed by 1 base and J by 3 bases, leaving 16 bases between them. CDR3 region: CASSLAPRDSDYEQYF. CDR3 bases: TGTGCCAGCAGCTTAGCCCCCAGAGATTCAGACTACGAGCAGTACTTC.

This chain connects TRBV10-3 to TRBJ2-2; D ambiguous. The CDR3 is 14 residues long. Trimming took off 2 bases at V and 4 bases at J, with 8 bases between the two ends. The germline gives CDR1 ENHRY, CDR2 SYGVKD. Here the CDR3 DNA reads TGTGCCATCAGTGAGATGCCCAGCACCGGGGAGCTGTTTTTT. Translation: CAISEMPSTGELFF.

The chain combines TRBV7-2 with TRBJ2-3; D remains ambiguous. CDR3 length equals 15 residues. V was cut by 3 bases and J by 4 bases, with 14 bases left in between. In germline, CDR1 is SGHTA, CDR2 FQGNSA. The CDR3 coding sequence is TGTGCCAGCAGCTTCCGGGCCCCTGCCCCAGATACGCAGTATTTT. Translated: CASSFRAPAPDTQYF.

The chain has TRBV9 and TRBJ2-2, with TRBD2 matching 8 bases. The CDR3 runs 18 residues. Germline CDR1 reads SGDLS; CDR2 reads YYNGEE. V shed 3 bases and J 6 bases; nucleotides not matched to a gene: 16. CDR3 sequence: CASSGRGALINSPGELFF. In DNA form, the CDR3 reads TGTGCCAGCAGCGGGCGGGGGGCGCTCATCAATAGTCCCGGGGAGCTGTTTTTT.